The entry below gives a single TCR beta chain sequence along with its context. Authors' data handling: Scientists estimated how many nucleated cells there were by amplifying reference gene primers. Here immunoSEQ multiplex PCR was the method, and the copy in TCRdb shows in-frame clones only, minus some. The V and J calls and clone size are taken from that table; D and trimming were inferred from the DNA. Among about 110,000 clones listed, around 91% were seen once. The sample is drawn from a study of blood T cell repertoires in COVID-19. Study in general: Italy, Spain and the United States were the sources of the convalescent and acute COVID-19 samples. Sources were T cells, B-cell-depleted T cells, or PBMCs; the material itself was cDNA or gDNA.

V lost 1 base and J 2 bases, leaving 15 bases between the germline ends. The CDR3 is 16 residues long. Per the germline V gene, CDR1 is SGHAT and CDR2 is FQNNGV. The material sequenced was peripheral blood. This receptor was identified in a woman older than 75 with acute or convalescent COVID-19. The genes are TRBV11-2 and TRBJ2-7; D not certain. The CDR3 here is CASSLALQLQAYEQYF. The DNA of the CDR3 is TGTGCCAGCAGCTTAGCCCTACAACTTCAGGCCTACGAGCAGTACTTC.